This T cell receptor (beta chain) emerged from a study of shared clonotypes between healthy human individuals. The study, taken as a whole, reports: Depth was large, yet rarefaction showed that sorted-subset sequencing was incomplete. The naive CD4 repertoires of several donors were compared, and around 5% of clonotypes were shared.

This clone was found once. Its target is not known. Terminally differentiated effector memory CD45RA+ cells were left out of the naive CD8 fraction, which was CD45RO-negative and positively selected for CCR7. Clones were read by immunoSEQ multiplex PCR, and TCRdb kept only the in-frame ones, dropping some. The sample lists 1.5 million to 2.5 million clones; 85% to 95% were seen once. Germline V CDR1 and CDR2: MGHDK, SYGVNS. V shed 7 bases and J 6 bases; nucleotides not matched to a gene: 5. CDR3 length: 14 amino acids. The V and J genes are TRBV25-1 and TRBJ2-2, with 10 bases lining up with TRBD1. Sequencing input: naive CD8+ T cells sorted from blood. The sequence was obtained from a man younger than 35 in good health. The CDR3 sequence: CASMGQGLAGELFF. The DNA for the CDR3 is TGTGCCAGCATGGGACAGGGGTTGGCCGGGGAGCTGTTTTTT.